This T cell receptor beta chain was profiled in a study of blood T cell repertoires in COVID-19. Trimming shortened V by 3 bases and J by 5 bases, and 10 bases separated the two germline ends. Germline V gene lookup returns CDR1 MNHEY and CDR2 SMNVEV (reference sequence). CDR3 length: 14 amino acids. Authors' analysis steps: Estimated nucleated cell counts came from reference gene primer amplification. The table came from immunoSEQ multiplex PCR; TCRdb's copy has only in-frame clones and leaves some out. That table is the source of V, J and clone size, and D and trimming were worked out from the DNA. This sample has under 150,000 clones, with around 80% found just once.

The chain couples TRBV27 to TRBJ1-4; TRBD1 might be the D (5 bases). The sample was peripheral blood. The sequence came from a woman aged 80 or older with active or convalescent COVID-19. DNA of the CDR3: TGTGCCAGCAGTTTGTCTAGACAGAATGAAAAACTGTTTTTT. It codes for CASSLSRQNEKLFF.